This TCR beta chain was sequenced for a study of Graves' ophthalmopathy and Graves' hyperthyroidism. As for the study in general: Pretreatment peripheral blood was obtained at initial diagnosis.

General study results and limits: Most expanded clonotypes in thyroid above 0.001 frequency also showed up in blood.

Amplification from RNA transcripts yielded the TCR beta CDR3 regions. HTBI primers served in a first-round RT-PCR, which a second-round multiplex PCR followed. TCRdb passed the multiplex PCR reads through MiXCR, listing each CDR3 protein once. The sample comprises about 740,000 distinct CDR3 sequences, approximately 40% of which are singletons, and roughly 46% rests with the top ten. This clonotype was picked up many times. Its target is unknown. Sequencing was done on a sample of peripheral blood. This sequence was found in an adult man with Graves' ophthalmopathy.

CDR3 DNA: TGTGCCAGCAGTGAACAGGTTTATGGCTACACCTTC. Its translation is CASSEQVYGYTF. This rearrangement joins TRBV2 to TRBJ1-2; no definite D call. Germline CDR1 reads SNHLY; CDR2 reads FYNNEI. CDR3 length equals 12 residues. With 2 bases removed from V and 5 bases from J, the gap between germline ends came to 6 bases. Full variable domain (missing parts from reference TRBV2 and TRBJ1-2): EPEVTQTPSHQVTQMGQEVILRCVPISNHLYFYWYRQILGQKVEFLVSFYNNEISEKSEIFDDQFSVERPDGSNFTLKIRSTKLEDSAMYFCASSEQVYGYTFGSGTRLTVV.